This TCR beta chain was captured in a study of T cell responses to AZD1222 COVID-19 vaccine. Study as a whole: Investigators merged groups given second doses at roughly 4 or roughly 12 weeks. Study-wide results and caveats: Dominant at 160-218 and 743-854, vaccine-associated CD4 TCRs also spanned spike.

The CDR3 sequence is 15 residues long. V was clipped by 4 bases and J by 1 base, with 12 bases between them. Germline lookup yields CDR1 LGHDT and CDR2 YNNKEL (reference sequence). By frequency in the sample, this clone is medium-sized. No antigen is known for it. Profiling relied on immunoSEQ multiplex PCR, and the TCRdb table lists in-frame clones only, not all of them. In the table there are under 95,000 clones, approximately 89% of which are singletons. Sequencing was performed on peripheral blood, taken on day 0 of AZD1222 vaccination. This chain uses TRBV3-1 (or the pseudogene TRBV3-2) with TRBJ2-3; D ambiguous. The clonotype originates from an adult in good health. CDR3 nucleotides: TGTGCCAGCAGCCCCGAGATCGACGGCACAGATACGCAGTATTTT. Amino acids: CASSPEIDGTDTQYF.